The next 6 T cell receptor beta chains were all read from a single sample in a study of blood T cell repertoires in COVID-19. Libraries were prepared by immunoSEQ multiplex PCR; TCRdb keeps only in-frame clonotypes and omits some of them. The table shows roughly 340,000 clones, with 89% occurring only once. Source material: peripheral blood. Receptors originate from a woman in her twenties or thirties with COVID-19, enrolled during active disease.

The rearrangement joins TRBV5-1 to TRBJ2-3; D remains ambiguous. Germline V CDR1 and CDR2: SGHRS, YFSETQ. Trimming removed 1 base from V and 4 bases from J, with 4 bases in between. The CDR3 extends over 12 amino acids. CDR3 amino acids: CASSLYADTQYF. The CDR3 DNA is TGCGCCAGCAGCTTGTATGCAGATACGCAGTATTTT.

This chain links TRBV19 with TRBJ1-4, with TRBD1 identical over 9 bases. CDR3 size: 14 residues. Germline V gene sequence: CDR1 LNHDA, CDR2 SQIVND (reference sequence). V gave up 5 bases and J gave up 6 bases; unmatched junction bases: 4. The CDR3 coding sequence is TGTGCCAGTAGTGATAGACAGGGGGATGAAAAACTGTTTTTT. The encoded protein is CASSDRQGDEKLFF.

The chain carries TRBV11-3 and TRBJ2-3; 8 bases map to TRBD2. Germline V CDR1 and CDR2: SGHNT, YENEEA. The CDR3 sequence is 14 residues long. With 5 bases clipped from V and 5 bases from J, the junction kept 6 bases outside the gene matches. Here the CDR3 reads CASSPGGDRDTQYF. The CDR3 nucleotides are TGTGCCAGCAGCCCGGGGGGGGATAGAGATACGCAGTATTTT.

J is TRBJ1-4 and V is TRBV19; unclear D gene. Germline V gene data show CDR1 as LNHDA and CDR2 as SQIVND (reference sequence). CDR3 length equals 16 residues. The V and J ends lost 7 bases and 0 bases respectively, with 15 bases between them. The CDR3, as DNA: TGTGCCAGTACCCTACGTGGCGGTCCAACTAATGAAAAACTGTTTTTT. This codes for CASTLRGGPTNEKLFF.

The chain has TRBV7-2 and TRBJ1-1, with D tentatively TRBD1 (5 bases). Germline-derived CDR1 and CDR2 are SGHTA and FQGNSA. With 3 bases removed from V and 1 base from J, the gap between germline ends came to 9 bases. CDR3 length equals 14 residues. CDR3 in DNA: TGTGCCAGCAGCTTCGACAGCCAGAACACTGAAGCTTTCTTT. Protein: CASSFDSQNTEAFF.

The gene calls are TRBV3-1 (or the pseudogene TRBV3-2) and TRBJ1-6; D remains unclear. The CDR3 loop spans 18 amino acids. Germline values: CDR1 LGHDT, CDR2 YNNKEL (reference sequence). Trimming shortened V by 1 base and J by 0 bases, and 13 bases separated the two germline ends. CDR3 in amino acids: CASSQVPAVLSYNSPLHF. CDR3 bases: TGTGCCAGCAGCCAAGTTCCCGCAGTTCTCTCCTATAATTCACCCCTCCACTTT.